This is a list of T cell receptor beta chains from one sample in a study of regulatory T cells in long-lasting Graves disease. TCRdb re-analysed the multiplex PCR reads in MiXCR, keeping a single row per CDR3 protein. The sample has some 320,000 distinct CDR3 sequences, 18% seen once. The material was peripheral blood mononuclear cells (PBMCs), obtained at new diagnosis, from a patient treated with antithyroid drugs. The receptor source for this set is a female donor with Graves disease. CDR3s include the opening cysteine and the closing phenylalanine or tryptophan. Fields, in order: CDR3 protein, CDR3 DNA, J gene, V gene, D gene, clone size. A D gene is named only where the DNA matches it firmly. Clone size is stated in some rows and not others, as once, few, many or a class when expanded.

CASSLTTGYSATNEKLFF	TGTGCCAGCAGCCTCACGACAGGGTATAGTGCAACTAATGAAAAACTGTTTTTT	TRBJ1-4	TRBV7-9	TRBD1	-
CASSSGTSYNSPLHF	TGTGCCAGCAGCAGCGGGACATCATATAATTCACCCCTCCACTTT	TRBJ1-6	TRBV7-8	-	many
CASSGNNGRRSYNEQFF	TGTGCCAGCAGCGGCAATAACGGCCGGCGCTCCTACAATGAGCAGTTCTTC	TRBJ2-1	TRBV9	-	few
CASSAGPGVTQYF	TGTGCCAGTAGTGCGGGCCCCGGTGTTACCCAGTACTTC	TRBJ2-5	TRBV19	-	-
CASDPSNSGDQETQYF	TGTGCCAGCGACCCTAGTAATAGCGGGGACCAAGAGACCCAGTACTTC	TRBJ2-5	TRBV3-1	TRBD2	many
CASSQDTGFTEAFF	TGTGCCAGCAGCCAGGATACAGGGTTCACTGAAGCTTTCTTT	TRBJ1-1	TRBV7-9	-	many
CAISVDRVDEQFF	TGTGCCATCAGTGTTGACAGGGTGGATGAGCAGTTCTTC	TRBJ2-1	TRBV10-3	TRBD1	many
CASSLITGGLNEQFF	TGTGCCAGCAGTTTAATCACAGGGGGCCTGAATGAGCAGTTCTTC	TRBJ2-1	TRBV28	TRBD1	many
CASSQPGRPSYTEAFF	TGTGCCAGCAGCCAACCAGGGCGGCCGAGTTACACTGAAGCTTTCTTT	TRBJ1-1	TRBV6-1	-	many
CASSRVVIAGETQYF	TGCGCCAGCAGCCGAGTGGTTATAGCGGGAGAGACCCAGTACTTC	TRBJ2-5	TRBV4-1	TRBD2	few
CASSLVPGTGDQPQHF	TGCGCCAGCAGCTTGGTGCCCGGGACAGGGGATCAGCCCCAGCATTTT	TRBJ1-5	TRBV5-1	TRBD1	few
CASTPGQGIWSEKLFF	TGTGCCAGTACTCCGGGACAGGGCATTTGGAGCGAAAAACTGTTTTTT	TRBJ1-4	TRBV19	TRBD1	many
CASTTRGEAFF	TGTGCCAGCACCACACGGGGTGAAGCTTTCTTT	TRBJ1-1	TRBV6-2/TRBV6-3	-	many
CASSLAGLLDNEQFF	TGTGCCAGCAGTCTAGCGGGACTCCTTGACAATGAGCAGTTCTTC	TRBJ2-1	TRBV27	TRBD2	many
CASSLAGSDYGYTF	TGTGCCAGCAGCTTGGCAGGGAGCGACTATGGCTACACCTTC	TRBJ1-2	TRBV11-2	-	-
CASSQTSGRATQYF	TGTGCCAGCAGCCAGACTAGCGGGAGGGCTACGCAGTATTTT	TRBJ2-3	TRBV12-3/TRBV12-4	TRBD2	many
CSAVGLAAPTDTQYF	TGCAGCGCTGTGGGACTAGCGGCACCCACAGATACGCAGTATTTT	TRBJ2-3	TRBV29-1	TRBD2	many
CASSRAGTLSYEQYF	TGTGCCAGTAGTCGGGCCGGGACTCTTTCCTACGAGCAGTACTTC	TRBJ2-7	TRBV19	-	many
CASVTSGGVNNEQFF	TGTGCCAGCGTGACTAGCGGAGGCGTAAACAATGAGCAGTTCTTC	TRBJ2-1	TRBV25-1	TRBD2	many
CASSVTGLAGVNGELFF	TGTGCCAGCAGCGTGACGGGACTAGCGGGAGTAAACGGGGAGCTGTTTTTT	TRBJ2-2	TRBV9	TRBD2	-
CASSTATLNEQFF	TGTGCCAGCAGTACCGCGACCTTGAATGAGCAGTTCTTC	TRBJ2-1	TRBV27	-	many
CASSVTISAQETQYF	TGCGCCAGCAGTGTGACTATTAGCGCTCAAGAGACCCAGTACTTC	TRBJ2-5	TRBV10-2	-	-
CASSLGSSTYNEQFF	TGCGCCAGCAGCTTGGGAAGCAGCACCTACAATGAGCAGTTCTTC	TRBJ2-1	TRBV9	-	many
CASSFSWGAVDDTQYF	TGTGCCAGCAGTTTTTCATGGGGGGCGGTTGACGATACGCAGTATTTT	TRBJ2-3	TRBV12-3/TRBV12-4	-	many
CSVDWAVETQYF	TGCAGCGTTGATTGGGCAGTGGAGACCCAGTACTTC	TRBJ2-5	TRBV29-1	-	many
CASRRQGRYEQYF	TGTGCCAGCAGGCGACAGGGCAGGTACGAGCAGTACTTC	TRBJ2-7	TRBV27	TRBD1	many
CASSEPGQPTYEQYF	TGCGCCAGCAGTGAGCCGGGACAGCCAACCTACGAGCAGTACTTC	TRBJ2-7	TRBV10-2	TRBD1	-
CASRPGGTDAQYF	TGTGCCAGCAGACCGGGCGGCACAGATGCGCAGTATTTT	TRBJ2-3	TRBV28	-	-
CAWGGDHLGQPQHF	TGTGCCTGGGGGGGGGACCACCTGGGGCAGCCCCAGCATTTT	TRBJ1-5	TRBV30	-	-
CASSIGNNNEQFF	TGTGCCAGTAGTATCGGGAATAACAATGAGCAGTTCTTC	TRBJ2-1	TRBV19	-	many
CASSLVGTVKYEQYF	TGTGCCAGCAGTTTAGTGGGGACAGTCAAATACGAGCAGTACTTC	TRBJ2-7	TRBV27	TRBD1	many
CASSQPYRGLYEQYF	TGTGCCAGCAGCCAACCCTATAGGGGGCTCTACGAGCAGTACTTC	TRBJ2-7	TRBV14	TRBD1	-
CASSLVEPGGVQPQHF	TGTGCCAGCAGTCTAGTTGAACCAGGAGGGGTTCAGCCCCAGCATTTT	TRBJ1-5	TRBV27	-	many
CASSQQRGRTDTQYF	TGCGCCAGCAGCCAACAGCGGGGACGCACAGATACGCAGTATTTT	TRBJ2-3	TRBV5-1	TRBD2	many
CASRPFEGKLFF	TGTGCCAGCAGACCTTTCGAAGGAAAACTGTTTTTT	TRBJ1-4	TRBV12-3/TRBV12-4	-	once
CASSTRTSGGGQYF	TGTGCCAGCAGCACCCGGACTAGCGGGGGGGGGCAGTACTTC	TRBJ2-7	TRBV13	TRBD2	few
CASSLAVGRSYEQYF	TGCGCCAGCAGCTTGGCGGTAGGACGATCCTACGAGCAGTACTTC	TRBJ2-7	TRBV5-1	-	-
CASSSGGGADQPQHF	TGTGCCAGCAGTTCCGGAGGGGGAGCGGATCAGCCCCAGCATTTT	TRBJ1-5	TRBV7-9	-	-
CASSLVGTTGLLEQFF	TGTGCCAGCAGCTTAGTAGGTACCACCGGGTTACTCGAGCAGTTCTTC	TRBJ2-1	TRBV7-2	-	-
CAISDKGPRTDTQYF	TGTGCCATCAGTGATAAGGGGCCGCGCACAGATACGCAGTATTTT	TRBJ2-3	TRBV10-3	-	-
CAWNSGQSVFEAFF	TGTGCCTGGAACTCCGGACAGTCCGTGTTTGAAGCTTTCTTT	TRBJ1-1	TRBV30	-	many
CASSPKQGRGEKLFF	TGTGCCAGTAGTCCCAAACAGGGGCGGGGCGAAAAACTGTTTTTT	TRBJ1-4	TRBV19	TRBD1	many
CASSSQGSTQDAYEQYF	TGTGCCAGCAGTTCCCAGGGTTCGACCCAGGACGCCTACGAGCAGTACTTC	TRBJ2-7	TRBV27	-	few
CATSDLRGLTNEQFF	TGTGCCACCAGTGATTTGCGAGGCCTTACCAATGAGCAGTTCTTC	TRBJ2-1	TRBV24-1	-	many
CASNTRGYHGELFF	TGTGCCAGCAATACTAGGGGGTACCACGGGGAGCTGTTTTTT	TRBJ2-2	TRBV12-3/TRBV12-4	-	many
CAWSGQGTNEKLFF	TGTGCCTGGAGTGGACAGGGAACTAATGAAAAACTGTTTTTT	TRBJ1-4	TRBV30	TRBD1	many
CASSNLQGAFTEAFF	TGTGCCAGCTCTAACCTACAGGGGGCTTTCACTGAAGCTTTCTTT	TRBJ1-1	TRBV28	TRBD1	many
CASSYGASGSPKNQETQYF	TGTGCCAGCAGTTACGGGGCTAGCGGGAGTCCCAAAAACCAAGAGACCCAGTACTTC	TRBJ2-5	TRBV6-5	TRBD2	many
CSARVTRAGNSPLHF	TGCAGTGCTAGAGTTACCCGGGCAGGGAATTCACCCCTCCACTTT	TRBJ1-6	TRBV20-1	-	few
CASNRPMNTEAFF	TGTGCCAGCAACAGGCCCATGAACACTGAAGCTTTCTTT	TRBJ1-1	TRBV28	-	many
CASSSEGTAGREGEKLFF	TGTGCCAGCAGCTCGGAAGGAACCGCAGGGCGGGAGGGTGAAAAACTGTTTTTT	TRBJ1-4	TRBV9	-	many
CATSRVATEGKPNEKLFF	TGTGCCACCAGCAGAGTCGCAACAGAAGGGAAGCCTAATGAAAAACTGTTTTTT	TRBJ1-4	TRBV15	-	many
CAWSVVGGADTQYF	TGTGCCTGGAGTGTAGTGGGGGGGGCGGATACGCAGTATTTT	TRBJ2-3	TRBV30	-	many
CASSVVARNPDTQYF	TGTGCCAGCAGCGTAGTTGCCCGAAACCCAGATACGCAGTATTTT	TRBJ2-3	TRBV9	-	-
CASSRASGSGAYEHYF	TGTGCCAGCAGTCGCGCTAGCGGGAGTGGGGCATACGAGCACTACTTC	TRBJ2-7	TRBV11-2	TRBD2	-